This note documents a single T cell receptor (beta chain) sequence. Its target is not known. CDR3 length: 13 amino acids. V was clipped by 5 bases and J by 2 bases, with 10 bases between them. Per the germline V gene, CDR1 is LNHDA and CDR2 is SQIVND (reference sequence). This sample is part of a study of T cells after yellow fever vaccination. Notes on the study in general: One caveat is that FACS-sorted repertoires could contain abundant clonotypes contaminating from the bulk population.

A universal primer site and UMIs were added as TCR cDNA was made by 5'RACE template switching. One entry per CDR3 protein, called by TCRdb with MiXCR from the 5' RACE reads. Of roughly 320,000 distinct CDR3 sequences in the sample, about 10% are singletons; the top ten hold 3.3%. The chain has TRBV19 and TRBJ2-7, with unresolved D. The TCR originated in a man younger than 35 who received the YFV17D yellow fever vaccine. Specimen: CD4+ T cells sorted from PBMCs, collected 45 days after the yellow fever booster vaccination. Here the CDR3 reads CASSLGKTYEQYF. DNA of the CDR3: TGTGCCAGTAGTTTAGGGAAAACCTACGAGCAGTACTTC.